The rows below give T cell receptor beta chains drawn from one sample of a study of identical twins. TCRdb reprocessed the 5' RACE reads via MiXCR and lists one record per CDR3 protein. The table lists a few hundred thousand distinct CDR3 sequences, more than 9.5% of them singletons. The data also belong to a second study, concerning yellow fever vaccine responses in identical twins.

Sequencing was performed on memory (CD45RO+) T cells sorted from blood. All receptors come from a woman between 18 and 29 years old in good health. Both conserved end residues are part of each CDR3. Fields, in order: clone size, D gene, V gene, J gene, CDR3 DNA, CDR3 protein. A D gene is named only where the DNA matches it firmly. Some rows mark clone size as missing; the rest say once, few, many or name a class of expanded clone.

>many|-|TRBV7-2|TRBJ2-7
TGTGCCAGCAGCTTAGGAAGATACGAGCAGTACTTC
CASSLGRYEQYF
>many|TRBD1|TRBV7-2|TRBJ2-7
TGTGCCAGCAGCCAGGGGCCAGGGGGCTTCTACGAGCAGTACTTC
CASSQGPGGFYEQYF
>few|TRBD2|TRBV27|TRBJ2-5
TGTGCCAGCAGTTTTACGGCGGGGGGGCCAAAAGAGACCCAGTACTTC
CASSFTAGGPKETQYF
>many|TRBD2|TRBV7-2|TRBJ2-5
TGTGCCAGCAGCCCGAGGACTAGCGAGCAAGAGACCCAGTACTTC
CASSPRTSEQETQYF
>-|-|TRBV12-5|TRBJ2-7
TGTGCTAGTGGTTTGGTATTGGGGAATTCCTACGAGCAGTACTTC
CASGLVLGNSYEQYF
>many|TRBD2|TRBV20-1|TRBJ2-7
TGCAGTGCTAGAGAAGCGGGGGGTATCTACGAGCAGTACTTC
CSAREAGGIYEQYF
>many|-|TRBV4-3|TRBJ2-1
TGCGCCAGCAGCCAAGATGTGGCAGGGTCCTACAATGAGCAGTTCTTC
CASSQDVAGSYNEQFF
>-|-|TRBV10-3|TRBJ1-5
TGTGCCATCAGTGATAGGGTGGGCAATCAGCCCCAGCATTTT
CAISDRVGNQPQHF
>-|-|TRBV5-6|TRBJ2-1
TGTGCCAGCAGCTTGGACGGTCGAGGTAATGAGCAGTTCTTC
CASSLDGRGNEQFF
>-|-|TRBV10-3|TRBJ2-5
TGTGCCATCAAGGGGGTGAACCAAGAGACCCAGTACTTC
CAIKGVNQETQYF
>few|TRBD1|TRBV7-9|TRBJ2-1
TGTGCCAGCAGCACTAGTGGGGGGGGACAGGGACATGAGCAGTTCTTC
CASSTSGGGQGHEQFF
>few|TRBD1|TRBV7-2|TRBJ2-7
TGTGCCAGCAACGACAGGGGTCACGAGCAGTACTTC
CASNDRGHEQYF
>-|TRBD1|TRBV7-9|TRBJ2-5
TGTGCCAGCAGCTTAGCGGGACAGGGGTCGGTTGCGACCCAGTACTTC
CASSLAGQGSVATQYF
>many|TRBD1|TRBV29-1|TRBJ2-7
TGCAGCGCCCCTAATCCTTCGGCCTTGAAACCGGGACAGAGACCCTACGAGCAGTACTTC
CSAPNPSALKPGQRPYEQYF
>few|-|TRBV7-2|TRBJ2-7
TGTGCCAGCACCCGAACAGGGAGTCACGAGCAGTACTTC
CASTRTGSHEQYF
>few|-|TRBV7-9|TRBJ1-5
TGTGCCAGCAGCTTATCGACCGATCAGCCCCAGCATTTT
CASSLSTDQPQHF
>medium-sized|-|TRBV5-5|TRBJ2-5
TGTGCCAGCAGCTTTGTAATAGCAGAGCAAGAGACCCAGTACTTC
CASSFVIAEQETQYF